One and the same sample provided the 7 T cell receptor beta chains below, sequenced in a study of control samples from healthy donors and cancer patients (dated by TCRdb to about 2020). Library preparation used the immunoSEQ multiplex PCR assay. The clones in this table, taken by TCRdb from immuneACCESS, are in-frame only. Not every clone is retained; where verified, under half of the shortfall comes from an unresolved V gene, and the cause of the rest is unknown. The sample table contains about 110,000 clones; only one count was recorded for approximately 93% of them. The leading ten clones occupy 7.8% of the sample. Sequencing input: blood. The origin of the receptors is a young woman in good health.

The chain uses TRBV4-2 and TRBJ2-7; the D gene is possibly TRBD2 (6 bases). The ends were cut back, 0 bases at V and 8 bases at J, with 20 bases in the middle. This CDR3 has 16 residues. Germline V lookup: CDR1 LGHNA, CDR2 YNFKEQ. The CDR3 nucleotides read TGTGCCAGCAGCCAAGATTGGGCCGGGACTTACGCGAAGCAGTACTTC. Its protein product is CASSQDWAGTYAKQYF.

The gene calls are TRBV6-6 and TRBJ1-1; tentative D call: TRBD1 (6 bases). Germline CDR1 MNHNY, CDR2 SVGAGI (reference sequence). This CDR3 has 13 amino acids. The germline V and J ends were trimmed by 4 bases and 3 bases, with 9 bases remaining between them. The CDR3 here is CASSSPGDTEAFF. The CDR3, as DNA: TGTGCCAGCAGTTCCCCAGGGGACACTGAAGCTTTCTTT.

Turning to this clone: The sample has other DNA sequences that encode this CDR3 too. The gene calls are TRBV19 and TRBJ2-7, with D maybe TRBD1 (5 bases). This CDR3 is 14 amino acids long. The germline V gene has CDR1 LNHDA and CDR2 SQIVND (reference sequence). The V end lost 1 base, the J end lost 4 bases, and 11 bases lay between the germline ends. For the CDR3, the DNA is TGTGCCAGTAGTATAGGAACAGGAACTTACGAGCAGTACTTC. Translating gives CASSIGTGTYEQYF. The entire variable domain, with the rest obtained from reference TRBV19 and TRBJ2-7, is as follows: DGGITQSPKYLFRKEGQNVTLSCEQNLNHDAMYWYRQDPGQGLRLIYYSQIVNDFQKGDIAEGYSVSREKKESFPLTVTSAQKNPTAFYLCASSIGTGTYEQYFGPGTRLTVT.

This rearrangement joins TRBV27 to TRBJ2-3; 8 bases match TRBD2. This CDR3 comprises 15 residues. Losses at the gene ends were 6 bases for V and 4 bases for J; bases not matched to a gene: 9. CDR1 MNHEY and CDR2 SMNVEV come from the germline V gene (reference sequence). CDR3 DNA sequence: TGTGCCAGCAGAGAAACGGGAGGGCCCCCAGATACGCAGTATTTT. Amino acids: CASRETGGPPDTQYF.

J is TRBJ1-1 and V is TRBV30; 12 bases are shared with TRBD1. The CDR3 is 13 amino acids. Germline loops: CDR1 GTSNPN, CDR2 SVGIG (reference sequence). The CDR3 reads CAGTGGIGTEAFF. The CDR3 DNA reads TGTGCTGGGACAGGGGGCATCGGCACTGAAGCTTTCTTT.

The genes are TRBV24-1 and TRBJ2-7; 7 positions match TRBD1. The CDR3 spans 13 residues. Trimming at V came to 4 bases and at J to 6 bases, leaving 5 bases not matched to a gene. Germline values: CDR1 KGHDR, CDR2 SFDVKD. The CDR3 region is CATSEGGQFEQYF. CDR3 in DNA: TGTGCCACCAGTGAAGGGGGACAGTTCGAGCAGTACTTC.

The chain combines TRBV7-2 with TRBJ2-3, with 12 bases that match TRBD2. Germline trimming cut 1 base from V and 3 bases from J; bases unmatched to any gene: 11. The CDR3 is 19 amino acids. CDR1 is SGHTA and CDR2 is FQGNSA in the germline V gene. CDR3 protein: CASSLETSGSWSVTDTQYF. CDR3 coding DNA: TGTGCCAGCAGCTTAGAGACTAGCGGGAGCTGGTCTGTTACAGATACGCAGTATTTT.